This T cell receptor beta chain comes out of a study of cytomegalovirus exposure and HLA in healthy donors. General study findings and limits: Later analysis suggested links between common viral pathogens and several top significant clusters.

Concerning this clone: Its cognate antigen is unknown. The same CDR3 can be traced to other DNA sequences in this sample.

13 Jbeta primers and 60 Vbeta primers were used for the PCR. The method was immunoSEQ multiplex PCR; TCRdb's version includes in-frame clones alone and lacks a portion of them. There are around 120,000 clones in the sample; around 84% occur only once, and 3.3% lies in the top ten. Germline V lookup: CDR1 MNHEY, CDR2 SVGAGI. The CDR3 runs 13 residues. With V trimmed by 6 bases and J by 4 bases, 5 bases remained unmatched. Sequencing was performed on PBMCs. The gene calls are TRBV6-5 and TRBJ2-7, with 8 bases that match TRBD2. The receptor comes from a woman in her 30s in good health and CMV-seropositive. The CDR3 DNA sequence: TGTGCCAGCAGAACCGGGGGGGTTTACGAGCAGTACTTC. Translated: CASRTGGVYEQYF.